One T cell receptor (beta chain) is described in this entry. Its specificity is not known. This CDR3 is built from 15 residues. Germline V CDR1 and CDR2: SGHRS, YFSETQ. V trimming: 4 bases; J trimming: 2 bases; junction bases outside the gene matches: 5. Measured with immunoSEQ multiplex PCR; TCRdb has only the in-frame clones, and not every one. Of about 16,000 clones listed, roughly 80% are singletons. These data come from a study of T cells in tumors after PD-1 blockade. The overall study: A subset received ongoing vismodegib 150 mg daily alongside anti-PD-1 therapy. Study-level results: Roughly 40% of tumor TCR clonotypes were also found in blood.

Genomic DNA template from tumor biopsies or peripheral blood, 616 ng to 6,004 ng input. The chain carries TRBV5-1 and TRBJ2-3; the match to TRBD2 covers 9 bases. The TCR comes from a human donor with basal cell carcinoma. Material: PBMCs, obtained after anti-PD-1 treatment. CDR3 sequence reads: CASSPRTSATDTQYF. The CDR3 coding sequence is TGCGCCAGCAGCCCTAGGACTAGCGCCACAGATACGCAGTATTTT.